The 23 T cell receptor beta chains listed next were all sequenced from one sample in a study of blood T cells in healthy people across ages. Together with a sample-barcoded 5' primer, a J-beta primer mix was included in a second PCR lasting about 7 to 11 cycles. From the 5' RACE reads, TCRdb called clonotypes with MiXCR, one entry per CDR3 protein. The table records hundreds of thousands of distinct CDR3 sequences, approximately 21% of them present only once. Sequencing was performed on blood. These receptors all come from a man between 65 and 85 years old in good health.

The chain links TRBV29-1 to TRBJ1-5, with 8 bases that match TRBD1. V shed 6 bases, J shed 7 bases, and the junction held 11 bases outside the gene matches. Germline CDR1 is SQVTM and CDR2 is ANQGSEA. There are 14 residues in the CDR3. CDR3 in amino acids: CSVQEQGVGQPQHF. The CDR3 nucleotides read TGCAGCGTCCAAGAACAGGGGGTCGGGCAGCCCCAGCATTTT.

The genes are TRBV10-3 and TRBJ2-5; TRBD2 matches at 11 bases. Germline V lookup: CDR1 ENHRY, CDR2 SYGVKD. V gave up 2 bases and J gave up 7 bases; unmatched junction bases: 9. The CDR3 has 16 amino acids. In DNA form, the CDR3 reads TGTGCCATCAGTGAGGATAGCGGGAGGGCCGGAGGGACCCAGTACTTC. This encodes CAISEDSGRAGGTQYF.

The chain recombines TRBV24-1 with TRBJ2-1; D ambiguous. Trimming cost V 2 bases and J 4 bases, with 8 bases left between them. CDR3 length: 14 residues. Germline V gene data show CDR1 as KGHDR and CDR2 as SFDVKD. The CDR3 region has the DNA TGTGCCACCAGTGATTCCCTGGGTTACAATGAGCAGTTCTTC. Translating gives CATSDSLGYNEQFF.

This clonotype has just a few counts. This chain links TRBV10-3 with TRBJ1-3; TRBD1 is a possible D gene (5 bases). Germline V CDR1 and CDR2: ENHRY, SYGVKD. CDR3 length: 16 amino acids. Trimming took off 2 bases at V and 0 bases at J, with 11 bases between the two ends. CDR3 bases: TGTGCCATCAGTGAGCTAACAGGCCTCTCTGGAAACACCATATATTTT. It is translated as CAISELTGLSGNTIYF.

A few counts support this clonotype. The V and J genes are TRBV7-2 and TRBJ2-1, with 12 bases that match TRBD2. Germline values: CDR1 SGHTA, CDR2 FQGNSA. V lost 4 bases, J lost 5 bases, and 3 bases stayed unmatched. The CDR3 is made up of 15 amino acids. CDR3: CASSSSSGRDNEQFF. CDR3 nucleotide sequence: TGTGCCAGCAGCTCCTCTAGCGGGAGGGACAATGAGCAGTTCTTC. Supplemented by reference TRBV7-2 and TRBJ2-1, the full variable domain reads GAGVSQSPSNKVTEKGKDVELRCDPISGHTALYWYRQSLGQGLEFLIYFQGNSAPDKSGLPSDRFSAERTGGSVSTLTIQRTQQEDSAVYLCASSSSSGRDNEQFFGPGTRLTVL.

This clonotype was found many times. The rearrangement uses TRBV20-1 and TRBJ2-1; 7 positions match TRBD2. The CDR3 is made up of 14 amino acids. The V gene's germline CDR1 is DFQATT and CDR2 SNEGSKA (reference sequence). V was pared by 3 bases and J by 3 bases, with 5 bases of the junction left unmatched. The CDR3, as DNA: TGCAGTGCTAGCGGGAGGTTGGGCTACAATGAGCAGTTCTTC. Protein: CSASGRLGYNEQFF.

This clonotype appeared a few times. This chain links TRBV20-1 with TRBJ2-5; D unresolved. CDR1 and CDR2 (germline): DFQATT, SNEGSKA (reference sequence). The CDR3 is 12 residues long. Deletions cut 7 bases from V and 1 base from J, with 10 bases between. Written as DNA, the CDR3 is TGCAGTGGTAGTTCGTTCCAAGAGACCCAGTACTTC. This encodes CSGSSFQETQYF.

This chain links TRBV2 with TRBJ2-5; D ambiguous. This CDR3 has 14 residues. Germline V gene lookup returns CDR1 SNHLY and CDR2 FYNNEI. Trimming removed 3 bases at V and 5 bases at J, with 13 bases between. The CDR3 region is CASSEGEIRETQYF. CDR3 in DNA: TGTGCCAGCAGTGAGGGTGAGATACGCGAGACCCAGTACTTC.

This clonotype was detected a few times. The chain links TRBV6-2 or TRBV6-3 to TRBJ2-4; D possibly uses TRBD1 or TRBD2 (7 bases each). Germline assignment: CDR1 MNHEY and CDR2 SVGEGT. The V gene lost 3 bases and the J gene lost 1 base, with 22 bases spanning the gap. The CDR3 extends over 19 amino acids. In DNA, the CDR3 is TGTGCCAGCAGTTATCAGAGCGGGACAGAGATTACGGCCAAAAACATTCAGTACTTC. Protein sequence: CASSYQSGTEITAKNIQYF.

The rearrangement joins TRBV4-1 to TRBJ1-4; D is uncertain. There are 15 residues in the CDR3. The V end was cut by 2 bases, the J end by 0 bases, with 7 bases between. Germline loops: CDR1 MGHRA, CDR2 YSYEKL. In DNA, the CDR3 is TGCGCCAGCAGCCAAAGGACTGCAACTAATGAAAAACTGTTTTTT. It codes for CASSQRTATNEKLFF.

This clonotype was seen only a few times. The chain recombines TRBV4-2 with TRBJ2-5, with D possibly matching TRBD1 (5 bases). CDR3 length: 14 amino acids. V was cut by 1 base and J by 3 bases, with 9 bases left in between. Germline CDR1 LGHNA, CDR2 YNFKEQ. The CDR3 bases are TGTGCCAGCAGCCAAGGGGGCGGAGAAGAGACCCAGTACTTC. This codes for CASSQGGGEETQYF.

The rearrangement joins TRBV20-1 to TRBJ1-5; unclear D gene. Looked up from germline, CDR1 is DFQATT and CDR2 is SNEGSKA (reference sequence). Trimming pared 5 bases from V and 6 bases from J, leaving 11 bases between. The CDR3 has 12 amino acids. The chain's CDR3 is CSAWSGGQPQHF. The CDR3 bases are TGCAGTGCTTGGAGCGGTGGTCAGCCCCAGCATTTT.

V usage is TRBV11-3 and J usage is TRBJ2-1, with D maybe TRBD2 (5 bases). Germline V gene data show CDR1 as SGHNT and CDR2 as YENEEA. The germline V and J ends were trimmed by 2 bases and 7 bases, with 9 bases remaining between them. CDR3 size: 13 residues. CDR3 DNA sequence: TGTGCCAGCAGCTTATGGCCGGGGAATGAGCAGTTCTTC. Protein sequence: CASSLWPGNEQFF.

The chain is built from TRBV20-1 and TRBJ2-5; no clear D gene. Germline CDR1 reads DFQATT; CDR2 reads SNEGSKA (reference sequence). The CDR3 length is 12 residues. The ends were cut back, 5 bases at V and 0 bases at J, with 7 bases in the middle. The CDR3 DNA sequence: TGCAGTGCTTCCCGCAACCAAGAGACCCAGTACTTC. Encoded protein: CSASRNQETQYF.

This clonotype was observed many times. This sequence joins TRBV6-6 and TRBJ1-5; 8 bases map to TRBD1. Germline values: CDR1 MNHNY, CDR2 SVGAGI (reference sequence). This CDR3 is 15 amino acids long. V was pared by 2 bases and J by 5 bases, with 5 bases of the junction left unmatched. CDR3 nucleotides: TGTGCCAGCAGTTACCTCAGGACAGGGCATCAGCCCCAGCATTTT. It encodes CASSYLRTGHQPQHF.

This clonotype turned up a few times. The chain links TRBV6-2 or TRBV6-3 to TRBJ2-5; D is unresolved. Germline values: CDR1 MNHEY, CDR2 SVGEGT. With 1 base removed from V and 4 bases from J, the gap between germline ends came to 10 bases. This CDR3 is built from 14 residues. In DNA, the CDR3 is TGTGCCAGCAGTTACTATCAGAGTAGAGAGACCCAGTACTTC. Translating it yields CASSYYQSRETQYF.

This clonotype was seen a handful of times. This rearrangement joins TRBV3-1 to TRBJ2-5; 7 positions match TRBD2. This CDR3 is 16 amino acids long. Germline trimming cut 0 bases from V and 3 bases from J; bases unmatched to any gene: 7. Germline-derived CDR1 and CDR2 are LGHDT and YNNKEL (reference sequence). The CDR3 reads CASSQEMVGREETQYF. In DNA, the CDR3 is TGTGCCAGCAGCCAAGAAATGGTAGGGAGGGAAGAGACCCAGTACTTC.

The V gene is TRBV29-1, the J gene TRBJ2-5; TRBD2 is a possible D gene (6 bases). The DNA end is more similar to TRBJ2-7, so the J call may be wrong. This CDR3 is built from 14 residues. Germline lookup yields CDR1 SQVTM and CDR2 ANQGSEA. This CDR3 is CSVEGLAPTYEQYF. The DNA for the CDR3 is TGCAGCGTTGAAGGGCTAGCGCCCACCTACGAGCAGTACTTC.

V usage is TRBV7-9 and J usage is TRBJ2-1, with 7 bases identical to TRBD2. The CDR3 consists of 14 residues. V lost 1 base and J lost 10; bases outside the gene matches: 7. CDR1 is SEHNR, CDR2 FQNEAQ, per germline (reference sequence). The CDR3 spells CASSLDLREREQFF. The CDR3 nucleotides read TGTGCCAGCAGCTTAGACCTGCGGGAGCGGGAGCAGTTCTTC.

CDR3 coding DNA: TGTGCCAGCAGTGGCAGCAAATGGACCGAAGAGACCCAGTACTTC. The encoded protein is CASSGSKWTEETQYF. The V gene is TRBV12-3 or TRBV12-4, the J gene TRBJ2-5; D gene ambiguous. This CDR3 is built from 15 residues. Trimming removed 5 bases at V and 3 bases at J, with 16 bases between.

This clonotype was counted at least ten times. CDR3 nucleotides: TGTGCCGTCGCCTCGGCCTACCGAACCTACGAGCAGTACTTC. This encodes CAVASAYRTYEQYF. The chain links TRBV10-3 to TRBJ2-7; D remains ambiguous. This CDR3 is 14 amino acids long. V lost 11 bases and J lost 2, with 19 bases in between. CDR1 is ENHRY, CDR2 SYGVKD, per germline.

CDR3 DNA: TGCGCCAGCAGCCAAGGAGGTTTTAGGCCCCAGCATTTT. Amino acid sequence: CASSQGGFRPQHF. The rearrangement joins TRBV4-1 to TRBJ1-5; D is undetermined. The germline V gene encodes CDR1 MGHRA and CDR2 YSYEKL. V lost 1 base and J 9 bases, leaving 10 bases between the germline ends. There are 13 residues in the CDR3.

V usage is TRBV12-3 or TRBV12-4 and J usage is TRBJ1-3; the match to TRBD1 covers 9 bases. The V and J ends lost 6 bases and 4 bases, in that order; junction bases with no gene match: 7. This CDR3 spans 15 amino acids. In DNA form, the CDR3 reads TGTGCCAGCAGCTTACAGGGGGCGCAGGGAAACACCATATATTTT. Its protein is CASSLQGAQGNTIYF.